The 20 T cell receptor beta chains in this list originate from one sample, sequenced in a study of kidney transplant recipient with SARS-CoV-2 infection. TCRdb re-called the reads through MiXCR, storing one row per CDR3 protein. The table lists about 250,000 distinct CDR3 sequences, roughly 26% of them singletons. The sequencing here drew on a blood sample, taken at baseline and on day 111 from a kidney transplant recipient. Receptors originate from a young adult male patient who had COVID-19 and was a kidney transplant recipient. Some T cells here may be from the graft donor.

This clonotype has a count of ten or more. CDR3 DNA: TGTGCCAGCAGCTCCGGACAGGTTGCTCAGCCCCAGCATTTT. This encodes CASSSGQVAQPQHF. The chain is built from TRBV13 and TRBJ1-5; TRBD1 aligns across 7 bases. V was clipped by 4 bases and J by 6 bases; unmatched bases: 6. The CDR3 sequence is 14 residues long. Germline loops: CDR1 PRHDT, CDR2 FYEKMQ (reference sequence).

On this clonotype: A much larger clonotype is one base distant, so this may be a read error. The genes are TRBV7-4 and TRBJ1-2; D not resolved. There are 17 residues in the CDR3. The germline CDR1 and CDR2 sequences are SGHVT and SQSDAQ. V was clipped by 8 bases and J by 4 bases, with 26 bases between them. The CDR3 sequence is CASGYESSARKTYGYTF. As DNA, the CDR3 is TGTGCCAGCGGCTACGAAAGTTCAGCTCGAAAGACCTATGGCTACACCTTC.

Concerning this clonotype itself: Possible read error: a much larger clone is one base away. V gene TRBV7-2 combines with J gene TRBJ1-2, with TRBD1 matching over 7 bases. The germline V gene encodes CDR1 SGHTA and CDR2 FQGNSA. The CDR3 has 14 residues. This CDR3 is CANSRDRTPYGYTF. The CDR3 coding sequence is TGTGCCAACAGCCGGGACAGAACGCCCTATGGCTACACCTTC.

This clonotype appeared a few times. The rearrangement uses TRBV30 and TRBJ2-3; 9 bases agree with TRBD2. J was trimmed by 7 bases and V by 0 bases; bases with no gene match: 8. The CDR3 contains 15 residues. CDR1 and CDR2 (germline): GTSNPN, SVGIG (reference sequence). CDR3 bases: TGTGCCTGGAGTGTACGAGGCGGGGGGGGAAATACGCAGTATTTT. It specifies CAWSVRGGGGNTQYF.

A word on this clonotype: A much larger clone sits a single nucleotide away, making a read error possible. The V gene is TRBV5-1, the J gene TRBJ1-3, with 10 positions matching TRBD1. This CDR3 region has 18 residues. Germline values: CDR1 SGHRS, CDR2 YFSETQ. The CDR3 sequence: CASGLDSGTGVSGNTIYF. The DNA for the CDR3 is TGCGCCAGCGGCTTGGACTCCGGGACAGGGGTCTCTGGAAACACCATATATTTT. Using reference TRBV5-1 and TRBJ1-3 for the parts outside the CDR3, the full variable domain is KAGVTQTPRYLIKTRGQQVTLSCSPISGHRSVSWYQQTPGQGLQFLFEYFSETQRNKGNFPGRFSGRQFSNSRSEMNVSTLELGDSALYLCASGLDSGTGVSGNTIYFGEGSWLTVV.

Concerning this clonotype itself: A much larger clone sits a single nucleotide away, making a read error possible. The conserved closing phenylalanine or tryptophan is absent in this CDR3, likely reflecting a read error. The DNA is left out, because the CDR3 cannot be placed on it with certainty; the CDR3 is given as TCRdb lists it. J is TRBJ1-2 and V is TRBV7-5. TRBV7-5 is reported as a pseudogene. The CDR3 is 19 amino acids long, termini counted. CDR3 amino acids: CISVPEVSSEVGKTYGYTL.

This clonotype was seen repeatedly, ten times or more. The chain combines TRBV7-9 with TRBJ1-2; D not certain. This CDR3 spans 17 amino acids. Trimming took 5 bases from V and 4 from J, leaving 23 bases between them. Germline CDR1 reads SEHNR; CDR2 reads FQNEAQ (reference sequence). The CDR3 loop reads CASSIPSYHGKTYGYTF. Here the CDR3 DNA reads TGTGCCAGCAGCATCCCATCATACCATGGAAAGACCTATGGCTACACCTTC.

By its share, this clonotype is medium-sized. The rearrangement uses TRBV27 and TRBJ2-7; 7 bases match TRBD1. From germline, CDR1 is MNHEY and CDR2 SMNVEV (reference sequence). Germline trimming cut 5 bases from V and 2 bases from J; bases unmatched to any gene: 6. CDR3 length: 14 amino acids. CDR3 sequence reads: CASSGQATAYEQYF. The DNA of the CDR3 is TGTGCCAGCAGTGGACAGGCTACCGCCTACGAGCAGTACTTC.

This clonotype was seen ten or more times. This chain connects TRBV10-1 to TRBJ1-2; D is undetermined. Trimming removed 5 bases from V and 4 bases from J, with 23 bases in between. CDR1 is WNHNN, CDR2 SYGVQD, per germline (reference sequence). The CDR3 runs 17 residues. The CDR3 DNA follows: TGCGCCAGCAGTTATAGTGCAAGATCGCGAAAGACCTATGGCTACACCTTC. This gives the protein CASSYSARSRKTYGYTF.

As regards this clonotype: This may be a read error, as it is one base from a much larger clone. The CDR3 protein is CASSGGTGEDSPLYF. The DNA of the CDR3 is TGCGCCAGCAGCGGGGGGACAGGGGAAGATTCACCCCTCTACTTT. This rearrangement joins TRBV5-1 to TRBJ1-6; 10 positions agree with TRBD1. The CDR3 is 15 residues long. Germline V CDR1 and CDR2: SGHRS, YFSETQ.

This clonotype was seen many times. The genes are TRBV4-3 and TRBJ2-2; a weak D match, TRBD1 (6 bases). Looked up from germline, CDR1 is LGHNA and CDR2 is YSLEER. The CDR3 spans 14 residues. Trimming removed 3 bases from V and 6 bases from J, with 11 bases in between. The CDR3 here is CASSHIQGAGELFF. The CDR3 region has the DNA TGCGCCAGCAGCCATATACAGGGTGCCGGGGAGCTGTTTTTT.

This clonotype was seen ten or more times. For the CDR3, the DNA is TGTGCCAGCAGCTTGCACGCAACAAGCAGAAAGACCTATGGCTACACCTTC. It codes for CASSLHATSRKTYGYTF. The chain is built from TRBV11-2 and TRBJ1-2; no definite D call. The V gene lost 3 bases and the J gene lost 4 bases, with 21 bases spanning the gap. This CDR3 region has 17 residues. CDR1 is SGHAT and CDR2 is FQNNGV in the germline V gene. The full variable domain, with the rest looked up from reference TRBV11-2 and TRBJ1-2, is EAGVAQSPRYKIIEKRQSVAFWCNPISGHATLYWYQQILGQGPKLLIQFQNNGVVDDSQLPKDRFSAERLKGVDSTLKIQPAKLEDSAVYLCASSLHATSRKTYGYTFGSGTRLTVV.

About this clonotype itself: This may be a read error, as it is one base from a much larger clone. V is TRBV12-3 or TRBV12-4 and J is TRBJ1-2; D call uncertain. The CDR3 is made up of 17 amino acids. Trimming took off 8 bases at V and 4 bases at J, with 26 bases between the two ends. CDR3 in amino acids: CASGGLSTAGKTYGYTF. The CDR3 bases are TGTGCCAGCGGTGGCCTGAGCACAGCAGGAAAGACCTATGGCTACACCTTC.

A word on this clonotype: Given a much more abundant clone one base away, this may be a read error. The chain links TRBV3-1 to TRBJ2-7; no firm D call. The J call may be mistaken, given a closer DNA end match to TRBJ2-5. The germline V gene encodes CDR1 LGHDT and CDR2 YNNKEL (reference sequence). This CDR3 has 17 amino acids. The DNA for the CDR3 is TGTGCCAGCAGCAAACGGCGTCCCATTTCTTTCCCTGAGACCCAGTACTTC. Its protein is CASSKRRPISFPETQYF.

This clonotype was seen at least ten times. This chain links TRBV5-6 with TRBJ2-2; D is undetermined. Germline CDR1 reads SGHDT; CDR2 reads YYEEEE. This CDR3 is 13 amino acids long. Trimming took 3 bases from V and 4 from J, leaving 7 bases between them. CDR3 bases: TGTGCCAGCAGCTCCTATCTCACCGGGGAGCTGTTTTTT. Residues: CASSSYLTGELFF. The variable domain in full, with the rest retrieved from reference TRBV5-6 and TRBJ2-2, is DAGVTQSPTHLIKTRGQQVTLRCSPKSGHDTVSWYQQALGQGPQFIFQYYEEEERQRGNFPDRFSGHQFPNYSSELNVNALLLGDSALYLCASSSYLTGELFFGEGSRLTVL.

As for this clonotype: This could be a read error, since a much larger clone is one nucleotide away. CDR3 nucleotides: TGTGCCAGCAGTCGCGACTCGGGACAGGGGTCCTACGAGCAGCACTTC. This translates into CASSRDSGQGSYEQHF. V and J are TRBV27 and TRBJ2-7; TRBD1 matches at 10 bases. Germline V lookup: CDR1 MNHEY, CDR2 SMNVEV (reference sequence). The CDR3 is 16 amino acids.

This clonotype occurred many times. The CDR3: CASSQPGLAGTAGELFF. DNA for the CDR3: TGTGCCAGCAGCCAACCCGGGCTAGCGGGTACGGCCGGGGAGCTGTTTTTT. V gene TRBV4-2 combines with J gene TRBJ2-2; 8 bases map to TRBD2. CDR1 LGHNA and CDR2 YNFKEQ come from the germline V gene. The junction had 11 bases not matched to a gene; V was cut back by 2 bases and J by 6 bases. The CDR3 covers 17 residues.

There are many counts of this clonotype. This rearrangement joins TRBV6-5 to TRBJ1-2; TRBD1 matches at 9 bases. The CDR3 is 14 amino acids. Germline-derived CDR1 and CDR2 are MNHEY and SVGAGI. V dropped 6 bases and J dropped 4; count of bases not matched to a gene: 6. For the CDR3, the DNA is TGTGCCAGCAGGCGGGACAGGGAACTCTATGGCTACACCTTC. It yields the protein CASRRDRELYGYTF.

As for this clonotype: A read error may explain this, as a much larger clone is one base away. The CDR3, as DNA: TGCAGTACTAGCTCCACATACAATCAGCCCCAGCATTTT. Translated, it gives CSTSSTYNQPQHF. V gene TRBV20-1 combines with J gene TRBJ1-5; no reliable D call. Germline CDR1 is DFQATT and CDR2 is SNEGSKA (reference sequence). The length of the CDR3 is 13 residues.

The chain recombines TRBV5-1 with TRBJ2-1, with TRBD2 matching over 11 bases. The germline V gene encodes CDR1 SGHRS and CDR2 YFSETQ. This CDR3 contains 17 residues. Germline trimming cut 3 bases from V and 6 bases from J; bases unmatched to any gene: 11. CDR3 region: CASSSRSGTSGPNEQFF. The CDR3, as DNA: TGCGCCAGCAGCTCTCGTTCCGGGACTAGCGGACCCAATGAGCAGTTCTTC.